A selection of T cell receptor beta chains follows, all from one sample in a study of metastatic and nonmetastatic thyroid tumors. Via MiXCR, TCRdb re-called the PCR reads. The sample has some 20,000 clones, roughly 22% seen once; the top ten hold more than 9%. The sample was tumor tissue. These receptors came from a male donor with papillary thyroid cancer or a benign thyroid nodule (not recorded which). Some clones in this sample may be carry-over from other donors' samples. The CDR3 runs from the conserved cysteine through the conserved F or W. A D gene is named only where the DNA matches it firmly. A row's size may be missing; if present it is once, few, many or a size class.

J: TRBJ1-1
size: NA
V: TRBV5-1
D: NA
CDR3: CASSLATGGGTEAFF
DNA: TGCGCCAGCAGCTTGGCCACCGGAGGAGGCACTGAAGCTTTCTTT

J: TRBJ2-7
size: few
V: TRBV12-3/TRBV12-4
D: TRBD2
CDR3: CASSFGLAGAGRAYEQYF
DNA: TGTGCCAGCAGTTTCGGACTAGCGGGAGCCGGCCGGGCCTACGAGCAGTACTTC

J: TRBJ2-2
size: many
V: TRBV3-1
D: NA
CDR3: CASSQDNTGELFF
DNA: TGTGCCAGCAGCCAGGACAACACCGGGGAGCTGTTTTTT

J: TRBJ1-3
size: many
V: TRBV4-1
D: NA
CDR3: CASSQGVQVGSGNTIYF
DNA: TGCGCCAGCAGCCAAGGCGTACAGGTCGGATCTGGAAACACCATATATTTT

J: TRBJ2-7
size: many
V: TRBV7-9
D: NA
CDR3: CASSLDTQAGEQYF
DNA: TGTGCCAGCAGCTTAGATACACAGGCTGGAGAGCAGTACTTC

J: TRBJ1-2
size: many
V: TRBV6-1
D: TRBD1
CDR3: CASTNGGTAYGYTF
DNA: TGTGCCAGCACCAACGGGGGGACAGCCTATGGCTACACCTTC

J: TRBJ2-2
size: many
V: TRBV24-1
D: TRBD2
CDR3: CATSDHSGRAPGGELFF
DNA: TGTGCCACCAGTGATCATAGCGGGAGGGCCCCTGGCGGGGAGCTGTTTTTT

J: TRBJ1-3
size: many
V: TRBV7-9
D: NA
CDR3: CASSLTGKQWNTIYF
DNA: TGTGCCAGCAGCTTAACCGGGAAACAGTGGAACACCATATATTTT

J: TRBJ2-3
size: many
V: TRBV7-2
D: TRBD2
CDR3: CASSLTIASGLTDTQYF
DNA: TGTGCCAGCAGCTTAACGATCGCTAGCGGGTTGACGGATACGCAGTATTTT

J: TRBJ2-3
size: NA
V: TRBV15
D: NA
CDR3: CATSRYTDTQYF
DNA: TGTGCCACCAGCAGATACACAGATACGCAGTATTTT

J: TRBJ2-7
size: NA
V: TRBV11-2
D: TRBD2
CDR3: CASSLLAGGSYEQYF
DNA: TGTGCCAGCAGCTTACTAGCGGGGGGTAGCTACGAGCAGTACTTC

J: TRBJ2-1
size: many
V: TRBV2
D: NA
CDR3: CASSDGGRNNEQFF
DNA: TGTGCCAGCAGTGATGGGGGGCGTAACAATGAGCAGTTCTTC

J: TRBJ1-5
size: many
V: TRBV6-1
D: TRBD1
CDR3: CASRGQGARQPQHF
DNA: TGTGCCAGCAGGGGACAGGGGGCACGTCAGCCCCAGCATTTT

J: TRBJ1-2
size: NA
V: TRBV20-1
D: NA
CDR3: CSALEGGRMRGYGYTF
DNA: TGCAGTGCCCTAGAGGGCGGACGTATGAGGGGCTATGGCTACACCTTC

J: TRBJ1-5
size: many
V: TRBV29-1
D: NA
CDR3: CSVQAQLDQPQHF
DNA: TGCAGCGTTCAGGCACAATTGGATCAGCCCCAGCATTTT

J: TRBJ2-1
size: many
V: TRBV14
D: TRBD1
CDR3: CASSQWGQGGDEQFF
DNA: TGTGCCAGCAGCCAGTGGGGACAGGGTGGCGATGAGCAGTTCTTC

J: TRBJ2-1
size: few
V: TRBV12-3/TRBV12-4
D: NA
CDR3: CASSLSSGDNEQFF
DNA: TGTGCCAGCAGTTTAAGTTCGGGGGACAATGAGCAGTTCTTC

J: TRBJ2-7
size: medium-sized
V: TRBV6-1
D: TRBD1
CDR3: CASSGTGSVYEQYF
DNA: TGTGCCAGCAGTGGGACAGGGTCGGTATACGAGCAGTACTTC

J: TRBJ2-1
size: NA
V: TRBV7-9
D: TRBD1
CDR3: CASSLGTGSNEQFF
DNA: TGTGCCAGCAGCCTTGGGACAGGAAGTAATGAGCAGTTCTTC

J: TRBJ2-7
size: few
V: TRBV27
D: NA
CDR3: CASSLYSSYEQYF
DNA: TGTGCCAGCAGTTTATACTCCTCCTACGAGCAGTACTTC

J: TRBJ1-1
size: NA
V: TRBV11-1
D: NA
CDR3: CASSLFLSRDVYAEAFF
DNA: TGTGCCAGCAGCTTATTCTTGAGTAGGGACGTTTACGCTGAAGCTTTCTTT

J: TRBJ1-4
size: few
V: TRBV12-3/TRBV12-4
D: NA
CDR3: CASRRGSLATNEKLFF
DNA: TGTGCCAGCAGAAGAGGGTCCCTTGCAACTAATGAAAAACTGTTTTTT